Listed here are 14 T cell receptor beta chains from one sample, sequenced in a study of blood T cell repertoires in COVID-19. Clones were sequenced by immunoSEQ multiplex PCR, and TCRdb holds only the in-frame ones, with some missing. The sample contains tens of thousands of clones, around 87% of which appear only once. The sequencing input was peripheral blood. These receptors were collected from a man between 60 and 75 years old with active COVID-19.

The V gene is TRBV3-1 (or the pseudogene TRBV3-2), the J gene TRBJ1-2, with a weak D call TRBD1 (5 bases). The V and J ends lost 1 base and 4 bases respectively, with 10 bases between them. CDR1 and CDR2 from the germline V gene are LGHDT and YNNKEL (reference sequence). The CDR3 has 14 amino acids. CDR3 region: CASSQAQGSYGYTF. The CDR3 nucleotides are TGTGCCAGCAGCCAAGCTCAGGGATCCTATGGCTACACCTTC.

This clone occurred a few times. The gene calls are TRBV28 and TRBJ1-4; no firm D call. This CDR3 comprises 15 residues. Trimming stripped 5 bases from V and 4 bases from J, with 14 bases between. Germline V gene data show CDR1 as MDHEN and CDR2 as SYDVKM. The CDR3 DNA reads as TGTGCCAGCAGTGGCCGAACCGGGAGTAATGAAAAACTGTTTTTT. It yields the protein CASSGRTGSNEKLFF. The complete variable domain, with remaining parts taken from reference TRBV28 and TRBJ1-4, reads DVKVTQSSRYLVKRTGEKVFLECVQDMDHENMFWYRQDPGLGLRLIYFSYDVKMKEKGDIPEGYSVSREKKERFSLILESASTNQTSMYLCASSGRTGSNEKLFFGSGTQLSVL.

This chain links TRBV29-1 with TRBJ1-1; no clear D gene. The CDR3 contains 13 residues. Germline V gene sequence: CDR1 SQVTM, CDR2 ANQGSEA. Between the trimmed V and J ends, which lost 0 bases and 4 bases, there was a span of 9 bases. CDR3 protein: CSVEDSGSTEAFF. The CDR3, as DNA: TGCAGCGTTGAAGATTCAGGCAGCACTGAAGCTTTCTTT.

V and J are TRBV7-3 and TRBJ2-2, with D unresolved. CDR1 and CDR2 from the germline V gene are SGHTA and FQGTGA. Between the trimmed V and J ends, which lost 2 bases and 1 base, there was a span of 11 bases. This CDR3 has 16 residues. Here the CDR3 DNA reads TGTGCCAGCAGCTTACAACCCTCGGGGAACACCGGGGAGCTGTTTTTT. Translated, it gives CASSLQPSGNTGELFF.

The chain carries TRBV5-1 and TRBJ2-2, with 12 positions matching TRBD1. Germline V gene data show CDR1 as SGHRS and CDR2 as YFSETQ. The CDR3 has 15 residues. Trimming cost V 3 bases and J 5 bases; bases outside gene matches: 2. The CDR3, as DNA: TGCGCCAGCAGCTGGGGACAGGGGGCGACCGGGGAGCTGTTTTTT. It specifies CASSWGQGATGELFF.

The chain joins TRBV27 to TRBJ2-1, with 8 bases lining up with TRBD2. V lost 8 bases, J lost 15 bases, and 15 bases stayed unmatched. Germline loops: CDR1 MNHEY, CDR2 SMNVEV (reference sequence). The CDR3 has 13 amino acids. The CDR3 nucleotides are TGTGCCAGCGGCGAGCGGGGGCCGCAGGGTCGGTTCTTC. Translating gives CASGERGPQGRFF.

The rearrangement joins TRBV12-3 or TRBV12-4 to TRBJ2-3, with a possible D match to TRBD1 (7 bases). Trimming shortened V by 5 bases and J by 6 bases, and 12 bases separated the two germline ends. The CDR3 is made up of 13 amino acids. The CDR3 region has the DNA TGTGCCAGCAGTCCACCAGGGGGGGATACGCAGTATTTT. It yields the protein CASSPPGGDTQYF.

The chain employs TRBV3-1 (or the pseudogene TRBV3-2) and TRBJ2-5; the match to TRBD2 covers 11 bases. The CDR3 spans 17 residues. V dropped 1 base and J dropped 2; count of bases not matched to a gene: 6. CDR1 LGHDT and CDR2 YNNKEL come from the germline V gene (reference sequence). The DNA for the CDR3 is TGTGCCAGCAGCCAAGGAGCCCTAGCGGGGGGACAAGAGACCCAGTACTTC. Amino acids: CASSQGALAGGQETQYF.

V gene TRBV15 combines with J gene TRBJ2-1, with 7 bases aligning to TRBD2. This CDR3 contains 13 residues. CDR1 and CDR2 from the germline V gene are LNHNV and YYDKDF (reference sequence). V was clipped by 4 bases and J by 10 bases; unmatched bases: 7. The CDR3 loop reads CATSIDGGYEQFF. The CDR3 DNA follows: TGTGCCACCAGCATAGACGGGGGGTACGAGCAGTTCTTC.

The genes are TRBV10-3 and TRBJ2-7; tentatively, D is TRBD1 (6 bases). This CDR3 comprises 14 residues. CDR1 is ENHRY and CDR2 is SYGVKD in the germline V gene. Between the trimmed V and J ends, which lost 5 bases and 0 bases, there was a span of 11 bases. The CDR3 loop is CAISPTGSSYEQYF. The CDR3 coding sequence is TGTGCCATCAGTCCGACAGGAAGCTCCTACGAGCAGTACTTC.

This clone was observed a handful of times. The chain links TRBV7-9 to TRBJ2-7; 8 bases map to TRBD1. There are 15 residues in the CDR3. Germline V CDR1 and CDR2: SEHNR, FQNEAQ (reference sequence). The ends lost 5 bases at V and 6 bases at J; junction bases unmatched: 12. The CDR3 bases are TGTGCCAGCAGCCCAAGACAGGGGACTTATGGCGAGCAGTACTTC. Translation: CASSPRQGTYGEQYF.

The gene calls are TRBV3-1 (or the pseudogene TRBV3-2) and TRBJ2-5, with 8 bases that match TRBD2. From germline, CDR1 is LGHDT and CDR2 YNNKEL (reference sequence). The CDR3 runs 15 residues. V gave up 9 bases and J gave up 5 bases; unmatched junction bases: 14. The CDR3 spells CASTSFGGGEETQYF. In nucleotides, the CDR3 is TGTGCCAGTACATCATTCGGGGGGGGAGAGGAGACCCAGTACTTC.

The J gene is TRBJ2-7, the V gene TRBV6-1; TRBD2 is a possible D gene (5 bases). The V end was cut by 1 base, the J end by 7 bases, with 8 bases between. Germline V lookup: CDR1 MNHNS, CDR2 SASEGT. The CDR3 length is 12 residues. CDR3 sequence: CASSEDGGEQYF. The CDR3 DNA reads as TGTGCCAGCAGTGAAGACGGCGGGGAGCAGTACTTC.

This clone was counted a single time. The chain joins TRBV5-1 to TRBJ1-5, with D maybe TRBD1 (5 bases). CDR1 and CDR2 (germline): SGHRS, YFSETQ. Trimming took 2 bases from V and 0 from J, leaving 9 bases between them. The CDR3 length is 15 residues. In DNA form, the CDR3 reads TGCGCCAGCAGCTTTGCGGGGGATAGCAATCAGCCCCAGCATTTT. It translates to CASSFAGDSNQPQHF.